One and the same sample provided the 16 T cell receptor beta chains below, sequenced in a study of blood T cells in healthy people across ages. Then a second PCR, running about 7 to 11 cycles, was carried out with a sample-barcoded 5' primer and a J-beta primer mix. TCRdb processed the 5' RACE reads anew with MiXCR; each CDR3 protein has one entry. This sample has some 640,000 distinct CDR3 sequences, with about half found just once. The sequenced sample was blood. These receptors all come from a woman in her sixties in good health.

This chain joins TRBV6-5 and TRBJ1-1; the D gene is possibly TRBD1 (5 bases). Trimming left V 0 bases short and J 3 bases short, with 8 bases between. The CDR3 runs to 14 residues. Per germline, CDR1 MNHEY and CDR2 SVGAGI. CDR3 region: CASSYSWGDTEAFF. The CDR3 DNA is TGTGCCAGCAGTTACTCGTGGGGGGACACTGAAGCTTTCTTT.

This CDR3 reads CASSFGPVGEQYF. CDR3 DNA sequence: TGTGCCAGCAGCTTCGGTCCCGTGGGCGAGCAGTACTTC. The chain is built from TRBV7-8 and TRBJ2-7; D ambiguous. Trimming shortened V by 3 bases and J by 6 bases, and 12 bases separated the two germline ends. Per the germline V gene, CDR1 is SGHVS and CDR2 is FQNEAQ. CDR3 length: 13 amino acids.

Points on this clonotype: Likely a read error: the CDR3 ends without its conserved phenylalanine or tryptophan. The chain employs TRBV20-1 and TRBJ2-7, with 9 nucleotides matching TRBD2. This CDR3 spans 13 amino acids. Losses at the gene ends were 5 bases for V and 4 bases for J; bases not matched to a gene: 6. CDR1 and CDR2 (germline): DFQATT, SNEGSKA (reference sequence). CDR3 region: CSAPLAGLYEQYL. The CDR3 bases are TGCAGTGCTCCCCTAGCGGGACTGTACGAGCAGTACTTA.

V is TRBV11-2 and J is TRBJ2-3; D unclear. The CDR3 spans 14 residues. Germline V CDR1 and CDR2: SGHAT, FQNNGV. V was cut by 5 bases and J by 1 base, with 10 bases left in between. The chain's CDR3 is CASSVQAGTDTQYF. The CDR3 DNA reads TGTGCCAGCAGCGTTCAGGCCGGCACAGATACGCAGTATTTT.

In its sample, this clonotype was seen a few times. The chain uses TRBV6-6 and TRBJ2-7; D is unresolved. Germline V gene sequence: CDR1 MNHNY, CDR2 SVGAGI (reference sequence). The CDR3 sequence is 13 residues long. V dropped 0 bases and J dropped 1 base, with 4 bases sitting between them. The CDR3 spells CASSYSRSYEQYF. CDR3 nucleotides: TGTGCCAGCAGTTACTCGAGGTCCTACGAGCAGTACTTC.

In its sample, this clonotype was seen a few times. The chain recombines TRBV3-1 with TRBJ2-1, with unresolved D. CDR1 LGHDT and CDR2 YNNKEL come from the germline V gene (reference sequence). This CDR3 has 15 amino acids. The V end was cut by 1 base, the J end by 5 bases, with 12 bases between. The DNA of the CDR3 is TGTGCCAGCAGCCAAGGTGGGCTTGCCGACAATGAGCAGTTCTTC. It yields the protein CASSQGGLADNEQFF.

This clonotype has ten or more counts. The chain joins TRBV15 to TRBJ1-4, with D perhaps TRBD1 (6 bases). Germline-derived CDR1 and CDR2 are LNHNV and YYDKDF (reference sequence). Trimming removed 0 bases at V and 5 bases at J, with 13 bases between. This CDR3 comprises 16 residues. Written as DNA, the CDR3 is TGTGCCACCAGCAGAGACGGCGGGACACAAAATGAAAAACTGTTTTTT. Its translation is CATSRDGGTQNEKLFF.

This chain connects TRBV25-1 to TRBJ1-4; 7 nucleotides agree with TRBD1. Germline trimming cut 4 bases from V and 4 bases from J; bases unmatched to any gene: 3. CDR1 is MGHDK and CDR2 is SYGVNS in the germline V gene. This CDR3 region has 14 residues. DNA for the CDR3: TGTGCCAGCAGTGCGTACAGGGGTAATGAAAAACTGTTTTTT. It specifies CASSAYRGNEKLFF.

This clonotype was recorded a few times. V and J are TRBV9 and TRBJ2-7; TRBD2 aligns across 9 bases. Germline V CDR1 and CDR2: SGDLS, YYNGEE. The V gene end was trimmed by 5 bases and the J gene end by 0 bases; junction bases not matched to a gene: 3. CDR3 length equals 14 residues. Written as DNA, the CDR3 is TGTGCCAGCAGTCCTAGCGGGAACTCCTACGAGCAGTACTTC. Encoded protein: CASSPSGNSYEQYF.

This sequence joins TRBV12-3 or TRBV12-4 and TRBJ2-2; maybe TRBD2 (6 bases). The CDR3 is made up of 13 amino acids. The ends were cut back, 4 bases at V and 10 bases at J, with 13 bases in the middle. The CDR3 protein is CASSWGGRKELFF. CDR3 sequence (DNA): TGTGCCAGCAGTTGGGGAGGCCGGAAGGAGCTGTTTTTT.

The rearrangement links TRBV10-3 to TRBJ1-2; D not certain. V was trimmed by 6 bases and J by 2 bases, leaving 7 bases between them. Per the germline V gene, CDR1 is ENHRY and CDR2 is SYGVKD. The CDR3 is 12 amino acids. CDR3 protein: CAIRDRNYGYTF. The CDR3 DNA sequence: TGTGCCATCAGAGACCGAAACTATGGCTACACCTTC.

There are a few counts of this clonotype. This sequence joins TRBV10-3 and TRBJ2-7; possibly TRBD2 for D (5 bases). Trimming took 2 bases from V and 3 from J, leaving 11 bases between them. The CDR3 covers 14 residues. Germline V gene sequence: CDR1 ENHRY, CDR2 SYGVKD. CDR3 in DNA: TGTGCCATCAGTGAGGGGATAGCGCGCTACGAGCAGTACTTC. Protein: CAISEGIARYEQYF.

The V gene is TRBV9, the J gene TRBJ2-5; 13 positions match TRBD2. V shed 4 bases and J 3 bases; nucleotides not matched to a gene: 9. The germline gives CDR1 SGDLS, CDR2 YYNGEE. This CDR3 contains 17 residues. This chain's CDR3 is CASSKFYGLAGEETQYF. The CDR3 DNA reads as TGTGCCAGCAGCAAATTCTATGGACTAGCGGGAGAAGAGACCCAGTACTTC. Variable domain in full (rest from reference TRBV9 and TRBJ2-5): DSGVTQTPKHLITATGQRVTLRCSPRSGDLSVYWYQQSLDQGLQFLIQYYNGEERAKGNILERFSAQQFPDLHSELNLSSLELGDSALYFCASSKFYGLAGEETQYFGPGTRLLVL.

This rearrangement joins TRBV11-1 to TRBJ2-1; D is possibly TRBD2 (6 bases). The V gene lost 3 bases and the J gene lost 10 bases, with 16 bases spanning the gap. CDR1 is SGHAT and CDR2 is FQDESV in the germline V gene (reference sequence). The CDR3 is made up of 14 amino acids. DNA of the CDR3: TGTGCCAGCAGCTTCCCCGGAGGGACGCAGGAGCAGTTCTTC. Translation gives CASSFPGGTQEQFF.

A note on this clonotype: Since a much larger clone is just one base distant, this may be a read error. The chain combines TRBV7-2 with TRBJ2-7, with D hard to call. Trimming shortened V by 5 bases and J by 2 bases, and 13 bases separated the two germline ends. CDR1 and CDR2 from the germline V gene are SGHTA and FQGNSA. The CDR3 is 14 residues long. The CDR3 here is CASSVGRRTYEQYF. CDR3 in DNA: TGTGCCAGCAGCGTAGGCCGGAGAACCTACGAGCAGTACTTC.

This clonotype has just a few counts. The V gene is TRBV7-2, the J gene TRBJ2-5, with a tentative D call TRBD1 (6 bases). The length of the CDR3 is 16 residues. The V and J ends lost 5 bases and 2 bases respectively, with 18 bases between them. Germline assignment: CDR1 SGHTA and CDR2 FQGNSA. The CDR3 bases are TGTGCCAGCAGCGTTGCTTATGGCAGGGGACAAGAGACCCAGTACTTC. Its translation: CASSVAYGRGQETQYF.